Each of the 8 T cell receptor beta chains below was sequenced from the same sample in a study of T cell responses to AZD1222 COVID-19 vaccine. Generated by immunoSEQ multiplex PCR, the TCRdb table keeps only in-frame clones and is missing some. This table holds 80,000 to 90,000 clones, approximately 90% found once. This material consisted of peripheral blood, taken on day 0 of MenACWY control vaccination. The source of these receptors is an adult in good health.

This clone has just one count. The chain carries TRBV3-1 (or the pseudogene TRBV3-2) and TRBJ1-6, with TRBD1 matching 9 bases. Germline assignment: CDR1 LGHDT and CDR2 YNNKEL (reference sequence). There are 18 residues in the CDR3. The V gene end was trimmed by 3 bases and the J gene end by 7 bases; junction bases not matched to a gene: 13. This chain's CDR3 is CASSHPLRPGTGNSPLHF. The CDR3 DNA reads as TGTGCCAGCAGCCACCCCCTACGCCCGGGGACAGGGAATTCACCCCTCCACTTT.

The CDR3 nucleotides are TGTGCCATCAGTGGGCAGTTAGCGGGAGTACATGAGCAGTTCTTC. Translating gives CAISGQLAGVHEQFF. The chain carries TRBV10-3 and TRBJ2-1; 9 positions match TRBD2. CDR1 and CDR2 from the germline V gene are ENHRY and SYGVKD. The CDR3 is made up of 15 amino acids. Trimming removed 4 bases from V and 8 bases from J; junction bases left unmatched: 9.

A single count supports this clone. This rearrangement joins TRBV23-1 to TRBJ2-3; D not certain. TRBV23-1 is an ORF, with its function uncertain. V was shortened by 8 bases and J by 6 bases, with 9 bases between the two germline ends. The CDR3 covers 11 residues. The CDR3 DNA follows: TGCGCCAGCGGGGTCCCGGATACGCAGTATTTT. It is translated as CASGVPDTQYF.

This rearrangement joins TRBV27 to TRBJ1-2, with a possible D match to TRBD1 (6 bases). The germline CDR1 and CDR2 sequences are MNHEY and SMNVEV (reference sequence). V was trimmed by 0 bases and J by 8 bases, leaving 13 bases between them. The CDR3 has 14 residues. This CDR3 is CASSLSSGDRGYTF. The CDR3 DNA reads as TGTGCCAGCAGTTTATCGTCAGGGGATAGAGGCTACACCTTC.

V usage is TRBV19 and J usage is TRBJ2-7, with D perhaps TRBD1 or TRBD2 (5 bases each). Trimming cost V 2 bases and J 6 bases, with 11 bases left between them. Germline lookup yields CDR1 LNHDA and CDR2 SQIVND (reference sequence). The CDR3 spans 13 residues. CDR3 nucleotide sequence: TGTGCCAGTAGTATATTGGGGGAAAGCGAGCAGTACTTC. The encoded protein is CASSILGESEQYF.

This clone was picked up a small number of times. This chain uses TRBV7-2 with TRBJ1-2; maybe TRBD1 (5 bases). There are 16 residues in the CDR3. The V end lost 5 bases, the J end lost 5 bases, and 21 bases lay between the germline ends. The germline V gene has CDR1 SGHTA and CDR2 FQGNSA. The CDR3 loop is CASSAQALAGIYGYTF. CDR3 bases: TGTGCCAGCAGCGCACAAGCCCTCGCAGGGATTTATGGCTACACCTTC.

This chain joins TRBV24-1 and TRBJ2-5; the D is unclear. Germline assignment: CDR1 KGHDR and CDR2 SFDVKD. With 8 bases removed from V and 1 base from J, the gap between germline ends came to 16 bases. The CDR3 totals 15 residues. The DNA for the CDR3 is TGTGCCACCATGGGGAAAAAGGGCTCCCAAGAGACCCAGTACTTC. Its protein product is CATMGKKGSQETQYF.

This chain links TRBV12-5 with TRBJ1-2; the D gene is possibly TRBD1 (5 bases). The CDR3 spans 12 residues. V shed 4 bases and J shed 4 bases, with 7 bases lying between them. The germline CDR1 and CDR2 sequences are LGHNT and FRNRAP. CDR3 in amino acids: CASGWGTYGYTF. DNA for the CDR3: TGTGCTAGTGGTTGGGGGACCTATGGCTACACCTTC.